The rows below give T cell receptor beta chains drawn from one sample of a study of beta chain features in type 1 diabetes. The data were produced by immunoSEQ multiplex PCR, yet TCRdb's version contains in-frame clones alone and is incomplete. The profile shows some 350,000 clones, 8.5% to 10% of them singletons. The sample taken for sequencing was central memory CD4+ T cells from blood. The origin of the receptors is a man aged 25-40 years with type 1 diabetes. Both conserved end residues are part of each CDR3. D genes are given only for firm matches. Expanded clones get a size class; other rows say once, few or many, or leave the size out.

>TRBD1|TRBJ1-2|few|TRBV7-2
TGTGCCAGCAGCTTCCTGGGGGGACAGGGGGCTGAAGGCTACACCTTC
CASSFLGGQGAEGYTF
>.|TRBJ1-2|few|TRBV7-2
TGTGCCAGCAGCCTACTCAGGGGAGACTATGGCTACACCTTC
CASSLLRGDYGYTF
>TRBD2|TRBJ2-4|.|TRBV28
TGTGCCAGCCGAATCGGACTAGCGGAAAACATTCAGTACTTC
CASRIGLAENIQYF
>.|TRBJ2-7|.|TRBV6-5
TGTGCCAGCAGTGAAGGTGGGACACGATACGAGCAGTACTTC
CASSEGGTRYEQYF
>.|TRBJ2-1|few|TRBV28
TGTGCCAGCAGTTTGGGCAGAGCCTACAATGAGCAGTTCTTC
CASSLGRAYNEQFF
>.|TRBJ2-2|many|TRBV19
TGTGCCACTGGGACGAGCAACACCGGGGAGCTGTTTTTT
CATGTSNTGELFF
>.|TRBJ1-4|.|TRBV7-6
TGTGCCAGCAGCAGAGGACCCCCGGGGACTAATGAAAAACTGTTTTTT
CASSRGPPGTNEKLFF
>.|TRBJ2-5|.|TRBV19
TGTGCCACCTCGAAGGGGCGCGGTTCTGAGACCCAGTACTTC
CATSKGRGSETQYF
>.|TRBJ2-6|.|TRBV11-3
TGTGCCAGCAGCCGTCAGGGGGCCAACGTCCTGACTTTC
CASSRQGANVLTF
>.|TRBJ2-1|.|TRBV30
TGTGCCTGGAGTTTGAAGGGTTACAATGAGCAGTTCTTC
CAWSLKGYNEQFF
>.|TRBJ2-7|few|TRBV7-9
TGTGCCAGCAGTGAACTAGCCTCATCCAGGGAGCAGTACTTC
CASSELASSREQYF